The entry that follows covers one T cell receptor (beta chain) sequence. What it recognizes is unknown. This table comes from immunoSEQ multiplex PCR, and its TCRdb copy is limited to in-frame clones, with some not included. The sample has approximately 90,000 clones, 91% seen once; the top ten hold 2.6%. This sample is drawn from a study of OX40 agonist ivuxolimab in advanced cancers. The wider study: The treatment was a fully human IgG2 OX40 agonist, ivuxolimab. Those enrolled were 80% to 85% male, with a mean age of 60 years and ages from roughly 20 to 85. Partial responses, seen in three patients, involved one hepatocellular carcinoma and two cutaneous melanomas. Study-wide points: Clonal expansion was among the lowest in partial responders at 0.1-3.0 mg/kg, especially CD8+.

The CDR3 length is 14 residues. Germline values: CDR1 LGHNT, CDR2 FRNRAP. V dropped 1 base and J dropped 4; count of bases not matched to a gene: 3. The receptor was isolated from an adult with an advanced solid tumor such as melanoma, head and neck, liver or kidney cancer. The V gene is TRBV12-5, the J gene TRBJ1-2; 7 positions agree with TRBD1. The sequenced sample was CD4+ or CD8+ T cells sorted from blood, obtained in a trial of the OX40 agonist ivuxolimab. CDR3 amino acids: CASGLDRGFYGYTF. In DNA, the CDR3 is TGTGCTAGTGGTTTGGACAGGGGATTCTATGGCTACACCTTC. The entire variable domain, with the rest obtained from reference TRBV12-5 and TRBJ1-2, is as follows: DARVTQTPRHKVTEMGQEVTMRCQPILGHNTVFWYRQTMMQGLELLAYFRNRAPLDDSGMPKDRFSAEMPDATLATLKIQPSEPRDSAVYFCASGLDRGFYGYTFGSGTRLTVV.